The next 18 T cell receptor beta chains were all read from a single sample in a study of CD8+ T cells in alopecia areata. The treatment here: oral pan-JAK inhibitor, 5-10 mg twice daily. Sequencing templates came from extracted RNA that was reverse transcribed into cDNA. Clones were sequenced by immunoSEQ multiplex PCR, and TCRdb holds only the in-frame ones, with some missing. This sample carries roughly 120,000 clones, 58% of them seen once, and the ten largest clones take 25% to 35%. The source material was CD8+ T cells sorted from blood, sampled at week 4, from a patient treated with tofacitinib. Source of these receptors: a human donor with alopecia areata.

The chain carries TRBV30 and TRBJ2-7; 7 positions match TRBD2. The CDR3 runs to 13 residues. V shed 2 bases and J 2 bases; nucleotides not matched to a gene: 3. Germline CDR1 is GTSNPN and CDR2 is SVGIG (reference sequence). In DNA, the CDR3 is TGTGCCTGGAGTACCAGCGGGGCCTACGAGCAGTACTTC. It translates to CAWSTSGAYEQYF.

The V gene is TRBV19, the J gene TRBJ2-1, with a weak D call TRBD1 (6 bases). This CDR3 has 14 residues. V lost 7 bases and J lost 1, with 11 bases in between. Per the germline V gene, CDR1 is LNHDA and CDR2 is SQIVND (reference sequence). DNA of the CDR3: TGTGCCAGTATTTCAGGGGATTCCTACAATGAGCAGTTCTTC. Its protein product is CASISGDSYNEQFF.

In this sample, this clone turned up a few times. The chain employs TRBV29-1 and TRBJ2-7; D perhaps matches TRBD2 (6 bases). With 8 bases removed from V and 5 bases from J, the gap between germline ends came to 16 bases. CDR3 size: 12 residues. The germline V gene encodes CDR1 SQVTM and CDR2 ANQGSEA. CDR3 DNA: TGCAGCTCGCCCGGGGGATACAACGAGCAGTACTTC. Its translation: CSSPGGYNEQYF.

The rearrangement uses TRBV30 and TRBJ1-1; D call uncertain. CDR1 is GTSNPN and CDR2 is SVGIG in the germline V gene (reference sequence). Trimming pared 3 bases from V and 0 bases from J, leaving 8 bases between. The CDR3 spans 13 residues. This CDR3 is CAWRENLNTEAFF. Written as DNA, the CDR3 is TGTGCCTGGAGGGAGAATTTGAACACTGAAGCTTTCTTT.

The CDR3 loop reads CASSLDRSYEQYF. Written as DNA, the CDR3 is TGTGCCAGCAGCTTGGACCGTTCCTACGAGCAGTACTTC. The chain joins TRBV5-4 to TRBJ2-7; D is unclear. Germline-derived CDR1 and CDR2 are SGHNT and YYREEE (reference sequence). V dropped 0 bases and J dropped 1 base, with 5 bases sitting between them. CDR3 length: 13 residues.

The table lists this clone with a count of one. The rearrangement uses TRBV30 and TRBJ1-5; 9 positions match TRBD1. The ends lost 4 bases at V and 4 bases at J; junction bases unmatched: 5. The V gene's germline CDR1 is GTSNPN and CDR2 SVGIG (reference sequence). The CDR3 consists of 14 residues. The CDR3 sequence is CAWTTGGWNQPQHF. In DNA form, the CDR3 reads TGTGCCTGGACAACAGGGGGCTGGAATCAGCCCCAGCATTTT.

This chain links TRBV7-6 with TRBJ1-2; D is unclear. Germline V gene data show CDR1 as SGHVS and CDR2 as FNYEAQ. This CDR3 is 12 amino acids long. Deletions cut 1 base from V and 7 bases from J, with 7 bases between. The CDR3 loop is CASSLGTFGYTF. As DNA, the CDR3 is TGTGCCAGCAGCTTAGGGACGTTTGGCTACACCTTC.

V is TRBV7-2 and J is TRBJ2-5; 14 nucleotides line up with TRBD2. From germline, CDR1 is SGHTA and CDR2 FQGNSA. Trimming took 2 bases from V and 1 from J; bases not matched to a gene: 3. The CDR3 runs to 17 residues. CDR3 DNA sequence: TGTGCCAGCAGCTTAAAAGGGACTAGCGGGGGCCAAGAGACCCAGTACTTC. Translation: CASSLKGTSGGQETQYF.

This rearrangement joins TRBV27 to TRBJ1-5; D gene ambiguous. Between the trimmed V and J ends, which lost 9 bases and 2 bases, there was a span of 11 bases. The CDR3 is 13 amino acids. CDR1 and CDR2 (germline): MNHEY, SMNVEV (reference sequence). The CDR3 sequence: CASGYGGNQPQHF. The CDR3 DNA sequence: TGTGCCAGTGGTTACGGGGGCAATCAGCCCCAGCATTTT.

The chain carries TRBV30 and TRBJ1-1; D not resolved. The CDR3 consists of 13 residues. With 2 bases removed from V and 4 bases from J, the gap between germline ends came to 11 bases. The germline CDR1 and CDR2 sequences are GTSNPN and SVGIG (reference sequence). This CDR3 reads CAWSPSAGTEAFF. The CDR3 nucleotides are TGTGCCTGGAGTCCGTCGGCGGGCACTGAAGCTTTCTTT.

This clone came up a few times. V is TRBV6-5 and J is TRBJ2-7; the match to TRBD2 covers 7 bases. V shed 2 bases and J 6 bases; nucleotides not matched to a gene: 4. The CDR3 loop spans 13 amino acids. The germline gives CDR1 MNHEY, CDR2 SVGAGI. The chain's CDR3 is CASSYVGGSEQYF. The CDR3 DNA reads TGTGCCAGCAGTTACGTTGGCGGGAGCGAGCAGTACTTC.

The sample holds a few counts of this clone. The rearrangement links TRBV27 to TRBJ2-6, with TRBD1 matching 7 bases. The CDR3 loop spans 16 amino acids. Germline V gene lookup returns CDR1 MNHEY and CDR2 SMNVEV (reference sequence). With 6 bases clipped from V and 2 bases from J, the junction kept 7 bases outside the gene matches. CDR3 DNA: TGTGCCAGCAGCTACAGGGGTCCAACTGGGGCCAACGTCCTGACTTTC. Translating gives CASSYRGPTGANVLTF.

The chain has TRBV30 and TRBJ2-7; no firm D call. CDR1 and CDR2 (germline): GTSNPN, SVGIG (reference sequence). Trimming stripped 4 bases from V and 6 bases from J, with 10 bases between. The CDR3 runs 11 residues. CDR3 residues: CAWTQRSEQYF. For the CDR3, the DNA is TGTGCCTGGACCCAACGGTCCGAGCAGTACTTC. The full variable domain, its missing parts supplied by reference TRBV30 and TRBJ2-7, is SQTIHQWPATLVQPVGSPLSLECTVEGTSNPNLYWYRQAAGRGLQLLFYSVGIGQISSEVPQNLSASRPQDRQFILSSKKLLLSDSGFYLCAWTQRSEQYFGPGTRLTVT.

In the case of this clone: The same CDR3 also results from other DNA sequences found in this sample. The chain is built from TRBV29-1 and TRBJ2-7; 8 nucleotides agree with TRBD1. V gave up 6 bases and J gave up 1 base; unmatched junction bases: 2. Germline CDR1 reads SQVTM; CDR2 reads ANQGSEA. This CDR3 is built from 12 residues. The CDR3 DNA is TGCAGCGTAGACAGGGGATCCTACGAGCAGTACTTC. As protein: CSVDRGSYEQYF.

This chain uses TRBV5-6 with TRBJ2-2; 10 bases are shared with TRBD1. The CDR3 is 17 amino acids. V shed 3 bases and J 5 bases; nucleotides not matched to a gene: 10. Germline lookup yields CDR1 SGHDT and CDR2 YYEEEE. The CDR3 reads CASSSPWDRGMTGELFF. In DNA, the CDR3 is TGTGCCAGCAGCTCGCCTTGGGACAGGGGAATGACCGGGGAGCTGTTTTTT.

A few counts support this clone. CDR3 bases: TGTGCCAGCAGCTTGGCCCAATCCTACGAGCAGTACTTC. Translation gives CASSLAQSYEQYF. The J gene is TRBJ2-7, the V gene TRBV5-6; D unclear. Trimming cost V 0 bases and J 1 base, with 5 bases left between them. The CDR3 loop spans 13 amino acids. Germline lookup yields CDR1 SGHDT and CDR2 YYEEEE.

This chain links TRBV6-5 with TRBJ2-5; 9 bases are shared with TRBD2. The J call may be mistaken, given a closer DNA end match to TRBJ2-7. CDR1 MNHEY and CDR2 SVGAGI come from the germline V gene. This CDR3 is 16 amino acids long. CDR3 region: CASSYSASGASYEQYF. CDR3 DNA sequence: TGTGCCAGCAGTTACTCCGCTAGCGGGGCATCCTACGAGCAGTACTTC.

The chain is built from TRBV30 and TRBJ1-2, with 7 bases fitting TRBD1. CDR3 length equals 13 residues. V was clipped by 1 base and J by 5 bases; unmatched bases: 4. Per germline, CDR1 GTSNPN and CDR2 SVGIG (reference sequence). For the CDR3, the DNA is TGTGCCTGGAGTGGGACAGGTCTATATGGCTACACCTTC. This sequence encodes CAWSGTGLYGYTF. The full variable domain, in which reference TRBV30 and TRBJ1-2 provide the parts outside the CDR3, is SQTIHQWPATLVQPVGSPLSLECTVEGTSNPNLYWYRQAAGRGLQLLFYSVGIGQISSEVPQNLSASRPQDRQFILSSKKLLLSDSGFYLCAWSGTGLYGYTFGSGTRLTVV.